This record looks at one T cell receptor (beta chain) sequence and its context. The antigen remains unidentified. The sample is drawn from a study of T cells in Graves' hyperthyroidism and ophthalmopathy. Study-level background: Peripheral blood was collected at initial diagnosis, before any treatment.

General observations from the study: Within blood appeared most thyroid clonotypes that had expanded above 0.001.

Investigators excluded patients with uncontrolled infection, other autoimmune disease, pregnancy or lactation. RNA transcripts gave rise to amplified TCR beta CDR3 regions. HTBI primers were used for first-round RT-PCR of the TCR CDR3. TCRdb re-analysed the multiplex PCR reads in MiXCR, keeping a single row per CDR3 protein. The sample includes 250,000 to 300,000 distinct CDR3 sequences, around 20% seen only once; the top ten take approximately 37%. Sequencing input: blood. This sequence was found in a man between 45 and 60 years old with Graves' ophthalmopathy.

CDR3 region: CASSDLTGVADTQYF. The CDR3 nucleotides are TGTGCCAGCAGTGACCTTACGGGAGTTGCAGATACGCAGTATTTT. The rearrangement joins TRBV25-1 to TRBJ2-3, with a tentative D call TRBD2 (6 bases). Trimming took off 3 bases at V and 4 bases at J, with 14 bases between the two ends. The CDR3 covers 15 residues. CDR1 is MGHDK and CDR2 is SYGVNS in the germline V gene. Full variable domain (rest looked up from reference TRBV25-1 and TRBJ2-3): EADIYQTPRYLVIGTGKKITLECSQTMGHDKMYWYQQDPGMELHLIHYSYGVNSTEKGDLSSESTVSRIRTEHFPLTLESARPSHTSQYLCASSDLTGVADTQYFGPGTRLTVL.